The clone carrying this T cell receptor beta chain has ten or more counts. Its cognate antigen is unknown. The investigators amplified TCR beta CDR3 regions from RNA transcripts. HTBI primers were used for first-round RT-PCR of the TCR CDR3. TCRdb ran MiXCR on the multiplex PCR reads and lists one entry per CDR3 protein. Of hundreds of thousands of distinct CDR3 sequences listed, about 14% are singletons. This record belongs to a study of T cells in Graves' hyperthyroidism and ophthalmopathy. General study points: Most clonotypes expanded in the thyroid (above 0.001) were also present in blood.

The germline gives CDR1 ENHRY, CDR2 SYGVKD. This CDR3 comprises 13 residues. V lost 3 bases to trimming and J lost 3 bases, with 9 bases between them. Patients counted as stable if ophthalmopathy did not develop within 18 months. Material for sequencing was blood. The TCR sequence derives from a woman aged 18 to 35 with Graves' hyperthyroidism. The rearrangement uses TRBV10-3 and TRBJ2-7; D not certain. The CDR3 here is CAISDPPLYEQYF. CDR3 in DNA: TGTGCCATCAGTGATCCCCCGCTCTACGAGCAGTACTTC.